These 10 T cell receptor beta chains were sequenced from one sample in a study of blood T cells in healthy people across ages. For the second PCR, which ran for 7 to 11 cycles, a sample-barcoded 5' primer and a J-beta primer mix were used. TCRdb re-analysed the 5' RACE reads in MiXCR, keeping a single row per CDR3 protein. This table holds roughly 2 million distinct CDR3 sequences, around half found once. Specimen: blood. The receptor source for this set is a middle-aged woman in good health.

Only one count was recorded for this clonotype. This sequence joins TRBV12-3 or TRBV12-4 and TRBJ2-3; the D gene could be TRBD1 or TRBD2 (5 bases each). This CDR3 is 15 amino acids long. Between the trimmed V and J ends, which lost 11 bases and 6 bases, there was a span of 24 bases. CDR3 nucleotides: TGTGCCGGCAAGTTCCGAGGTGGGGGACGGGATACGCAGTATTTT. This codes for CAGKFRGGGRDTQYF.

There are a few counts of this clonotype. The rearrangement uses TRBV6-2 or TRBV6-3 and TRBJ2-4, with D perhaps TRBD2 (6 bases). TRBJ2-7 explains the end of the DNA better; the J call may be wrong. The CDR3 sequence is 15 residues long. In germline, CDR1 is MNHEY, CDR2 SVGEGT. The CDR3 DNA sequence: TGTGCCAGCAGTTACTGGGGGGACCCCACCTACGAGCAGTACTTC. This translates into CASSYWGDPTYEQYF.

This chain joins TRBV7-2 and TRBJ1-2; 8 positions match TRBD1. The CDR3 contains 14 residues. From germline, CDR1 is SGHTA and CDR2 FQGNSA. The V and J ends lost 2 bases and 7 bases, in that order; junction bases with no gene match: 6. CDR3 in DNA: TGTGCCAGCAGCTTATACAGGGGGTCCTCTGGCTACACCTTC. It encodes CASSLYRGSSGYTF.

The rearrangement links TRBV7-2 to TRBJ1-5; D might be TRBD1 (6 bases). Trimming left V 10 bases short and J 8 bases short, with 21 bases between. CDR3 size: 14 residues. CDR1 and CDR2 (germline): SGHTA, FQGNSA. The CDR3 coding sequence is TGTGCCAAGAACAGGGAACTAGAATCAGAGCCCCAGCATTTT. This gives the protein CAKNRELESEPQHF. Drawing the rest from reference TRBV7-2 and TRBJ1-5, the complete variable domain is GAGVSQSPSNKVTEKGKDVELRCDPISGHTALYWYRQSLGQGLEFLIYFQGNSAPDKSGLPSDRFSAERTGGSVSTLTIQRTQQEDSAVYLCAKNRELESEPQHFGDGTRLSIL.

The rearrangement uses TRBV29-1 and TRBJ1-1; TRBD1 aligns across 7 bases. V shed 3 bases and J 5 bases; nucleotides not matched to a gene: 6. The CDR3 has 13 residues. Germline V lookup: CDR1 SQVTM, CDR2 ANQGSEA. The CDR3 loop reads CSVDAGGGTEAFF. The CDR3 nucleotides read TGCAGCGTTGATGCAGGGGGAGGTACTGAAGCTTTCTTT.

This sequence joins TRBV3-1 and TRBJ1-6, with D unclear. V was shortened by 8 bases and J by 8 bases, with 13 bases between the two germline ends. The CDR3 spans 13 residues. Germline-derived CDR1 and CDR2 are LGHDT and YNNKEL (reference sequence). CDR3 nucleotide sequence: TGTGCCAGCGGTGGGTCAGGTGATTCACCCCTCCACTTT. Its translation: CASGGSGDSPLHF.

This clonotype was observed a few times. This chain joins TRBV7-2 and TRBJ2-7; TRBD1 agrees at 7 bases. V trimming: 1 base; J trimming: 4 bases; junction bases outside the gene matches: 4. This CDR3 has 14 amino acids. In germline, CDR1 is SGHTA, CDR2 FQGNSA. In DNA, the CDR3 is TGTGCCAGCAGCTTAGGGGGACAGATTTACGAGCAGTACTTC. Translating it yields CASSLGGQIYEQYF.

This clonotype was seen more than once but under ten times. The V gene is TRBV6-5, the J gene TRBJ1-2, with D possibly being TRBD1 (6 bases). Germline V lookup: CDR1 MNHEY, CDR2 SVGAGI. V was cut by 2 bases and J by 8 bases, with 18 bases left in between. CDR3 size: 15 residues. CDR3 nucleotide sequence: TGTGCCAGCAGTTACCAACAGGGTAGGATCTCGGGCTACACCTTC. Protein product: CASSYQQGRISGYTF.

The chain couples TRBV5-6 to TRBJ1-2, with TRBD1 matching over 7 bases. CDR3 length: 14 amino acids. Trimming cost V 4 bases and J 0 bases; bases outside gene matches: 3. Germline lookup yields CDR1 SGHDT and CDR2 YYEEEE. The CDR3 protein is CASSAGGANYGYTF. The CDR3 DNA reads as TGTGCCAGCAGCGCAGGGGGGGCTAACTATGGCTACACCTTC.

The chain is built from TRBV5-1 and TRBJ1-1; D is possibly TRBD1 (6 bases). CDR3 size: 15 residues. V dropped 3 bases and J dropped 1 base, with 13 bases sitting between them. Looked up from germline, CDR1 is SGHRS and CDR2 is YFSETQ. The CDR3 DNA reads as TGCGCCAGCAGCTGGGGGCAGGGGCAGAACACTGAAGCTTTCTTT. Amino acid sequence: CASSWGQGQNTEAFF.